These 18 T cell receptor beta chains share one sample of origin, sequenced in a study of blood T cell repertoires in COVID-19. The table came from immunoSEQ multiplex PCR; TCRdb's copy has only in-frame clones and leaves some out. The table has hundreds of thousands of clones, 87% seen once. Input material: peripheral blood. The receptors come from a woman aged 45-60 years who had recovered from COVID-19.

The rearrangement joins TRBV5-1 to TRBJ2-7; the match to TRBD2 covers 8 bases. The CDR3 runs to 16 residues. CDR1 is SGHRS, CDR2 YFSETQ, per germline. After removal of 5 bases from V and 3 bases from J, the junction contained 13 bases not matched to a gene. CDR3 amino acids: CASSWELADTYYEQYF. CDR3 sequence (DNA): TGCGCCAGCAGTTGGGAACTAGCGGATACCTACTACGAGCAGTACTTC.

J is TRBJ2-2 and V is TRBV29-1, with 13 nucleotides matching TRBD2. CDR1 is SQVTM and CDR2 is ANQGSEA in the germline V gene. Trimming at V came to 6 bases and at J to 0 bases, leaving 13 bases not matched to a gene. CDR3 length equals 19 residues. The CDR3 coding sequence is TGCAGCGTGTTGCCGGCAGGACTAGCGGGGGCGGCGAACACCGGGGAGCTGTTTTTT. Translated: CSVLPAGLAGAANTGELFF.

V is TRBV15 and J is TRBJ1-3; D possibly corresponds to TRBD1 (6 bases). The CDR3 covers 16 residues. V was pared by 5 bases and J by 0 bases, with 14 bases between. CDR1 is LNHNV and CDR2 is YYDKDF in the germline V gene (reference sequence). CDR3: CATSPLTGPSGNTIYF. As DNA, the CDR3 is TGTGCCACCAGCCCCTTGACAGGCCCCTCTGGAAACACCATATATTTT.

V gene TRBV6-2 or TRBV6-3 combines with J gene TRBJ1-1; 8 positions match TRBD1. This CDR3 has 17 residues. From germline, CDR1 is MNHEY and CDR2 SVGEGT. Germline trimming cut 2 bases from V and 3 bases from J; bases unmatched to any gene: 11. The CDR3 DNA reads TGTGCCAGCAGTTACCTCCTTCGACAGGGGACTTACACTGAAGCTTTCTTT. Its translation: CASSYLLRQGTYTEAFF.

The chain is built from TRBV2 and TRBJ2-1; TRBD1 agrees at 11 bases. With V trimmed by 4 bases and J by 2 bases, 4 bases remained unmatched. Per germline, CDR1 SNHLY and CDR2 FYNNEI. The CDR3 extends over 16 amino acids. CDR3 amino acids: CASSAGTGGTYNEQFF. DNA for the CDR3: TGTGCCAGCAGTGCGGGGACAGGGGGAACCTACAATGAGCAGTTCTTC.

A note on this clone: The same CDR3 arises from other DNA sequences in this sample as well. V gene TRBV7-9 combines with J gene TRBJ1-2, with D possibly being TRBD1 (6 bases). The CDR3 sequence is 13 residues long. Germline lookup yields CDR1 SEHNR and CDR2 FQNEAQ (reference sequence). Trimming shortened V by 2 bases and J by 7 bases, and 11 bases separated the two germline ends. The CDR3 DNA reads TGTGCCAGCAGCTTAAGTACAGGGCTTGGCTACACCTTC. As protein: CASSLSTGLGYTF.

The V gene is TRBV2, the J gene TRBJ1-1; D is unclear. The germline gives CDR1 SNHLY, CDR2 FYNNEI. V was cut by 5 bases and J by 1 base, with 14 bases left in between. The CDR3 covers 15 residues. DNA of the CDR3: TGTGCCAGCAGTCGACGCGACTTTGGGAACACTGAAGCTTTCTTT. Translated, it gives CASSRRDFGNTEAFF.

The rearrangement uses TRBV4-3 and TRBJ2-5; a weak D match, TRBD1 (6 bases). There are 13 residues in the CDR3. The V end was cut by 8 bases, the J end by 3 bases, with 13 bases between. Germline V gene lookup returns CDR1 LGHNA and CDR2 YSLEER. CDR3 amino acids: CASGRDTKETQYF. The CDR3 DNA reads as TGCGCCAGCGGCCGGGACACGAAAGAGACCCAGTACTTC.

The chain couples TRBV5-1 to TRBJ1-4; 12 nucleotides line up with TRBD1. V dropped 5 bases and J dropped 3; count of bases not matched to a gene: 2. Germline assignment: CDR1 SGHRS and CDR2 YFSETQ. CDR3 size: 15 residues. This CDR3 reads CASRGQGAANEKLFF. In nucleotides, the CDR3 is TGCGCCAGCAGGGGACAGGGGGCGGCTAATGAAAAACTGTTTTTT. The variable domain in full, with the rest retrieved from reference TRBV5-1 and TRBJ1-4, is KAGVTQTPRYLIKTRGQQVTLSCSPISGHRSVSWYQQTPGQGLQFLFEYFSETQRNKGNFPGRFSGRQFSNSRSEMNVSTLELGDSALYLCASRGQGAANEKLFFGSGTQLSVL.

This clone was seen once. The V call is TRBV6-6, the J call TRBJ1-4; D is unresolved. CDR3 length: 13 residues. V dropped 3 bases and J dropped 7 bases, with 9 bases sitting between them. The V gene's germline CDR1 is MNHNY and CDR2 SVGAGI (reference sequence). The chain's CDR3 is CASSYRGPEKLFF. The CDR3, as DNA: TGTGCCAGCAGTTATCGCGGGCCTGAAAAACTGTTTTTT.

The genes are TRBV5-6 and TRBJ2-1; unclear D gene. Trimming cost V 0 bases and J 4 bases, with 5 bases left between them. CDR3 length equals 13 residues. Germline lookup yields CDR1 SGHDT and CDR2 YYEEEE. CDR3 nucleotide sequence: TGTGCCAGCAGCTTGGCCAATTACAATGAGCAGTTCTTC. The encoded protein is CASSLANYNEQFF.

This clone showed up just once. The chain joins TRBV6-1 to TRBJ2-7; the D is unclear. V gave up 2 bases and J gave up 0 bases, with 5 bases separating them. Germline assignment: CDR1 MNHNS and CDR2 SASEGT. The CDR3 runs to 13 residues. CDR3 in amino acids: CASSESYSYEQYF. In nucleotides, the CDR3 is TGTGCCAGCAGTGAATCCTACTCCTACGAGCAGTACTTC.

The genes are TRBV5-4 and TRBJ1-2; no reliable D call. This CDR3 is built from 14 residues. CDR1 SGHNT and CDR2 YYREEE come from the germline V gene (reference sequence). V dropped 5 bases and J dropped 4 bases, with 15 bases sitting between them. The CDR3 nucleotides read TGTGCCAGCAGTGACCCGGGATTTGGCTATGGCTACACCTTC. It codes for CASSDPGFGYGYTF.

This chain connects TRBV25-1 to TRBJ1-1; TRBD1 agrees at 8 bases. Germline CDR1 and CDR2: MGHDK and SYGVNS. This CDR3 has 14 amino acids. Trimming took 4 bases from V and 4 from J; bases not matched to a gene: 5. The CDR3 DNA follows: TGTGCCAGCAGTGCGCAGGGGGCGGTCACTGAAGCTTTCTTT. Protein: CASSAQGAVTEAFF.

This chain connects TRBV3-1 (or the pseudogene TRBV3-2) to TRBJ2-5; the match to TRBD2 covers 8 bases. The CDR3 is 15 amino acids. The J segment lost 5 bases and the V segment lost 5 bases, leaving 10 bases of the junction unmatched. Per germline, CDR1 LGHDT and CDR2 YNNKEL (reference sequence). The CDR3 DNA sequence: TGTGCCAGCAGCAACGGGGGGGGGACACCGGAGACCCAGTACTTC. Translating gives CASSNGGGTPETQYF.

The rearrangement links TRBV11-2 to TRBJ2-7; maybe TRBD1 (7 bases). V lost 5 bases and J lost 3, with 17 bases in between. Germline-derived CDR1 and CDR2 are SGHAT and FQNNGV. The CDR3 spans 15 residues. CDR3 nucleotide sequence: TGTGCCAGCAGCCGGGGGACAGCGCTCATCTACGAGCAGTACTTC. Translation gives CASSRGTALIYEQYF.

The rearrangement uses TRBV30 and TRBJ2-7, with a tentative D call TRBD1 (6 bases). The germline CDR1 and CDR2 sequences are GTSNPN and SVGIG (reference sequence). CDR3 length: 13 amino acids. V lost 5 bases and J 0 bases, leaving 11 bases between the germline ends. The CDR3 DNA follows: TGTGCCTGGCAACGGACAGACTCCTACGAGCAGTACTTC. Amino acids: CAWQRTDSYEQYF.

Here the CDR3 reads CASSLLGDGGGELFF. The CDR3, as DNA: TGCGCCAGCAGCTTGTTAGGGGATGGTGGCGGGGAGCTGTTTTTT. The rearrangement uses TRBV5-1 and TRBJ2-2; a possible D gene is TRBD1 (5 bases). V lost 1 base and J 7 bases, leaving 14 bases between the germline ends. This CDR3 contains 15 residues. Germline values: CDR1 SGHRS, CDR2 YFSETQ.